This entry features one T cell receptor (beta chain) sequence. The antigen is unknown. The data derive from a study of shared clonotypes between healthy human individuals. Clones were sequenced by immunoSEQ multiplex PCR, and TCRdb holds only the in-frame ones, with some missing. The sample contains about 820,000 clones, 85% to 95% of which appear only once. CD45RO negativity and positive selection for CCR7 defined naive CD8 cells, a population that excluded terminally differentiated effector memory CD45RA+ cells. Study donors comprised healthy, HIV-negative adults devoid of recent acute infection or vaccination. This CDR3 contains 11 residues. Looked up from germline, CDR1 is MDHEN and CDR2 is SYDVKM. Trimming pared 8 bases from V and 3 bases from J, leaving 5 bases between. Study-wide points: The sampled material consisted only of blood, and tissue repertoires are likely to differ.

J is TRBJ1-3 and V is TRBV28; D remains unclear. The origin of this receptor is a man in his thirties or forties in good health. The sample was naive CD8+ T cells sorted from blood. CDR3 DNA sequence: TGTGCCAGCTGGAATGGAAACACCATATATTTT. Translating it yields CASWNGNTIYF.